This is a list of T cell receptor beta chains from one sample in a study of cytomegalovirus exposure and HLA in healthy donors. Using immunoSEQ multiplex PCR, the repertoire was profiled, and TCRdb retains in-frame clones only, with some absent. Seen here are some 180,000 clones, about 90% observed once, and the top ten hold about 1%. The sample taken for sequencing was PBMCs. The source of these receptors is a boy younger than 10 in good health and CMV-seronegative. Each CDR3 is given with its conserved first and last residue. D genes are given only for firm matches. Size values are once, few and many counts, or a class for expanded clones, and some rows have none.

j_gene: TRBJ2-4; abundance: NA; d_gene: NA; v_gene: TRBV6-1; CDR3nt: TGTGCCAGCAGCGAGGAGGTGGCCAAAAACATTCAGTACTTC; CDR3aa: CASSEEVAKNIQYF
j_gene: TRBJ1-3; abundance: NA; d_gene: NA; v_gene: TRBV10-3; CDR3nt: TGTGCCATCAGTGAATTACAGGGATCTGGAAACACCATATATTTT; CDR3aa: CAISELQGSGNTIYF
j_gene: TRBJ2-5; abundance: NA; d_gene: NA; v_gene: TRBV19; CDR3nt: TGTGCCAGTAGCCTCTCCCGAGGCCAAGAGACCCAGTACTTC; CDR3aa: CASSLSRGQETQYF
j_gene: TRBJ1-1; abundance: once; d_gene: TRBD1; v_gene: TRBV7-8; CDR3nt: TGTGCCAGCAGCTTAGGAAGGGGGCGCGTCACTGAAGCTTTCTTT; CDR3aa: CASSLGRGRVTEAFF
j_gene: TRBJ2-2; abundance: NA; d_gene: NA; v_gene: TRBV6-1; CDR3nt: TGTGCCTCGTCAAAACAGTTTATGACCGGGGAGCTGTTTTTT; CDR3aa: CASSKQFMTGELFF
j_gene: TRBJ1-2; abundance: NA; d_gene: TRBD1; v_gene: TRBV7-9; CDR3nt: TGTGCCAGCAGCTTTGAGGGGGCTGACTATGGCTACACCTTC; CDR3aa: CASSFEGADYGYTF
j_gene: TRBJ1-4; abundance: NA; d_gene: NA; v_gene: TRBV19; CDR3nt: TGTGCCAGTAGTATTGCGGCAGGGGATAATGAAAAACTGTTTTTT; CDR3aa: CASSIAAGDNEKLFF
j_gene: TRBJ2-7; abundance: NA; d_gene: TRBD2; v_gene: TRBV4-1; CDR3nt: TGCGCCAGCAGACTAGCGGGGGGCCTTGGCGAGCAGTACTTC; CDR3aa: CASRLAGGLGEQYF
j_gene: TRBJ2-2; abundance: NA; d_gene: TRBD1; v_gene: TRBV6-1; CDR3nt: TGTGCCAGCAGTGTGACAGGGGCAGGCACCGGGGAGCTGTTTTTT; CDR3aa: CASSVTGAGTGELFF
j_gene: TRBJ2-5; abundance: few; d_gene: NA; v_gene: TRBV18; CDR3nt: TGTGCCAGCTCAACCCGACAGGACGGGGAGACCCAGTACTTC; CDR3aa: CASSTRQDGETQYF
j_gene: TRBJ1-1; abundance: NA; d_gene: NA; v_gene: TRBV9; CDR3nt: TGTGCCAGCAGCGTAGGTTCTTTATCCGGTGACAGTGAAGCTTTCTTT; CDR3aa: CASSVGSLSGDSEAFF
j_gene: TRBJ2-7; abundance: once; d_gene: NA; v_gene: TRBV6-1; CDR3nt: TGTGCCAGCAGTGAATTGGGCTACGAGCAGTACTTC; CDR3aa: CASSELGYEQYF
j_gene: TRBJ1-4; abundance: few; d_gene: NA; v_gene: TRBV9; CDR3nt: TGTGCCAGCAGCCCCGGGGGGGTAAGAGAAAAACTGTTTTTT; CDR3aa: CASSPGGVREKLFF
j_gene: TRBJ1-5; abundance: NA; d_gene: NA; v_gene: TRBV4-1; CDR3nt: TGCGCCAGCAGACAGGTAGACATGGGGATGGGCAATCAGCCCCAGCATTTT; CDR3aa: CASRQVDMGMGNQPQHF
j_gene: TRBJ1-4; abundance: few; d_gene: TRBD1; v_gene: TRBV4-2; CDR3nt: TGTGCCAGCAGCCCAGGACAGGGAACAGCAGCTGAAAAACTGTTTTTT; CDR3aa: CASSPGQGTAAEKLFF
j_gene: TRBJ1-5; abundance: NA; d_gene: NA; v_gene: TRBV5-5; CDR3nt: TGTGCCAGCAGCTCTTCAGTGAAAGGAGGTCAGCCCCAGCATTTT; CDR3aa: CASSSSVKGGQPQHF